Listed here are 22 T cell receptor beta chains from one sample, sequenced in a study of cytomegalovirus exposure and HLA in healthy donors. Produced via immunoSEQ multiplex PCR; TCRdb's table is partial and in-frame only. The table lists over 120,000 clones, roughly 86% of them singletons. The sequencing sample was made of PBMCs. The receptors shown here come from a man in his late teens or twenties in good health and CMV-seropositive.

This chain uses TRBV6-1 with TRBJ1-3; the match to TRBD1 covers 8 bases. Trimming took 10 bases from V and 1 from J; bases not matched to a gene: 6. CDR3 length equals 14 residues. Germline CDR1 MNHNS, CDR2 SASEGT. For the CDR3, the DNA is TGTGCCACTGGACAGGGAAGGTCTGGAAACACCATATATTTT. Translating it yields CATGQGRSGNTIYF.

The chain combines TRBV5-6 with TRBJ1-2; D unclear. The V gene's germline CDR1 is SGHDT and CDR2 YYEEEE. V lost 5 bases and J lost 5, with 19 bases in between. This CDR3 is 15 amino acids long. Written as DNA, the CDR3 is TGTGCCAGCAGTCCCAGATCAGGTGAACTTTATGGCTACACCTTC. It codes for CASSPRSGELYGYTF.

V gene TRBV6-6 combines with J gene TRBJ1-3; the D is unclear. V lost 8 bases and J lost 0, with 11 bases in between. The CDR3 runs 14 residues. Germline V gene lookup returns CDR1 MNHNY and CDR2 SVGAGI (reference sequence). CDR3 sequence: CASAPGFSGNTIYF. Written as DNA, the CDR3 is TGTGCCAGCGCCCCGGGGTTCTCTGGAAACACCATATATTTT.

The DNA for the CDR3 is TGTGCCAGCAGTTACTCGTTTGCGGGGGGGCCCGAGCAGTTCTTC. As protein: CASSYSFAGGPEQFF. The V call is TRBV6-6, the J call TRBJ2-1; TRBD2 matches at 9 bases. Per germline, CDR1 MNHNY and CDR2 SVGAGI (reference sequence). The CDR3 is 15 amino acids. Losses at the gene ends were 0 bases for V and 10 bases for J; bases not matched to a gene: 7.

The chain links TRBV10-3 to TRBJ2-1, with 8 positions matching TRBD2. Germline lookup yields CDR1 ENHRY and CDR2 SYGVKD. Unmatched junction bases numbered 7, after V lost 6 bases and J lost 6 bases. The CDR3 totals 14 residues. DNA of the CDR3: TGTGCCATCAGGGGACTAGAGGGGGGCAATGAGCAGTTCTTC. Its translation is CAIRGLEGGNEQFF.

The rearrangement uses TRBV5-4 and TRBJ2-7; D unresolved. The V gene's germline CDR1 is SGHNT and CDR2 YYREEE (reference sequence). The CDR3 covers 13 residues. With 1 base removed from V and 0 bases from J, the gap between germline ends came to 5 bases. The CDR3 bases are TGTGCCAGCAGCTTGTGGCTCTCCTACGAGCAGTACTTC. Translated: CASSLWLSYEQYF.

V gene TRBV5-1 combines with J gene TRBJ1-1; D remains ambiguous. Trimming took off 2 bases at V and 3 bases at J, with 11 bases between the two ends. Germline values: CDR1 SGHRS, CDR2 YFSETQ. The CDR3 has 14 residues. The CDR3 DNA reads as TGCGCCAGCAGCTTAGGAGGGCTGGACACTGAAGCTTTCTTT. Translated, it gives CASSLGGLDTEAFF.

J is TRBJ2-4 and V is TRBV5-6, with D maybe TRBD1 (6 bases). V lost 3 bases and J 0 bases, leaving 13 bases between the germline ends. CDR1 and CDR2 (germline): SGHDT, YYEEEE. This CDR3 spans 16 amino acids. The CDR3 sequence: CASSSTGSLAKNIQYF. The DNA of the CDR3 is TGTGCCAGCAGCTCGACAGGTTCCCTAGCCAAAAACATTCAGTACTTC.

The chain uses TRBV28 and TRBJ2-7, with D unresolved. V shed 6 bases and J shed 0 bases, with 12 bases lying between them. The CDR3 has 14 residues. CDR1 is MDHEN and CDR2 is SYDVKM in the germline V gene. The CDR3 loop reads CASRVTVSSYEQYF. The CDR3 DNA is TGTGCCAGCAGGGTTACAGTGAGCTCCTACGAGCAGTACTTC.

The CDR3 nucleotides are TGTGCCAGCAGTCCCGGGCTAGCGGGACTTAAGGACGAGCAGTACTTC. Amino acid sequence: CASSPGLAGLKDEQYF. V and J are TRBV27 and TRBJ2-7; 9 nucleotides line up with TRBD2. The V and J ends lost 5 bases and 5 bases, in that order; junction bases with no gene match: 13. The CDR3 runs 16 residues. Germline CDR1 and CDR2: MNHEY and SMNVEV (reference sequence).

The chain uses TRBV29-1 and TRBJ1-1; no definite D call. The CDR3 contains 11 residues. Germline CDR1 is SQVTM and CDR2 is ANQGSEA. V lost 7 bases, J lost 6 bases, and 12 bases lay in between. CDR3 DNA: TGCAGCGCAACCCTAGCCTCTGAAGCTTTCTTT. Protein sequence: CSATLASEAFF.

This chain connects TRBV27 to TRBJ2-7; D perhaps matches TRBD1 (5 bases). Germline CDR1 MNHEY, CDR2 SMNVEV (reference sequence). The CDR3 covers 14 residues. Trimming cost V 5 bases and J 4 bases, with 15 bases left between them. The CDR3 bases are TGTGCCAGCAGTCGGTATGGGGCTCTTTACGAGCAGTACTTC. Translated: CASSRYGALYEQYF.

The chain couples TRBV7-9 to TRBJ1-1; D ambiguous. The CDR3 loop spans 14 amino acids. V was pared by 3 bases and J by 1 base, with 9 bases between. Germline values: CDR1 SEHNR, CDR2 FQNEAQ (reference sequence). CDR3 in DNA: TGTGCCAGCAGCTTTGGGCAGAAGAACACTGAAGCTTTCTTT. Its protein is CASSFGQKNTEAFF.

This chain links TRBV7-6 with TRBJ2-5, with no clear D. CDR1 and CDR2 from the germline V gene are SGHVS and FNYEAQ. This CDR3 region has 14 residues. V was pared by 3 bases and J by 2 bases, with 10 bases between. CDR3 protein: CASSFGAYQETQYF. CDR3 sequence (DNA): TGTGCCAGCAGCTTCGGAGCGTATCAAGAGACCCAGTACTTC. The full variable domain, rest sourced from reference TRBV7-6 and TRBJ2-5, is GAGVSQSPRYKVTKRGQDVALRCDPISGHVSLYWYRQALGQGPEFLTYFNYEAQQDKSGLPNDRFSAERPEGSISTLTIQRTEQRDSAMYRCASSFGAYQETQYFGPGTRLLVL.

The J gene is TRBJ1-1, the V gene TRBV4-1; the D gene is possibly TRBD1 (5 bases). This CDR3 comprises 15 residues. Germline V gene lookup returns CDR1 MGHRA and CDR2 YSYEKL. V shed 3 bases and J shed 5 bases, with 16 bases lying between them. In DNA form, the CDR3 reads TGCGCCAGCAGCCAGTCTGCAGGGATTAAAACTGAAGCTTTCTTT. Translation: CASSQSAGIKTEAFF.

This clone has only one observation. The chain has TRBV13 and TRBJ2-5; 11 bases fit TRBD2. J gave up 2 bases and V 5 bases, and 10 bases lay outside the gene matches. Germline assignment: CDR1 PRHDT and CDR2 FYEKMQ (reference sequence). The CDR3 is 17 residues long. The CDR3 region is CASSQRLAGGTQETQYF. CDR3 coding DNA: TGTGCCAGCAGCCAACGTCTAGCGGGAGGTACGCAAGAGACCCAGTACTTC.

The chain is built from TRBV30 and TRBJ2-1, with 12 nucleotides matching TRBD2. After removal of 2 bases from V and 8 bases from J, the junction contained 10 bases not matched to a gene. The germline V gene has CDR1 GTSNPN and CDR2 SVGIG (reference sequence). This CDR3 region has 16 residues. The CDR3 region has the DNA TGTGCCTGGAGTCCCCTGACTAGCGGGAGTCGCGATGAGCAGTTCTTC. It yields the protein CAWSPLTSGSRDEQFF.

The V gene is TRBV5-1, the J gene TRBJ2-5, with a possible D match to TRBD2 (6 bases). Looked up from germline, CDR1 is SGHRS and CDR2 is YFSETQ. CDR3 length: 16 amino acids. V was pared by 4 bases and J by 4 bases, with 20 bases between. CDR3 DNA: TGCGCCAGCAGCGGTTTGGGACTCCTCCGAGGAGAGACCCAGTACTTC. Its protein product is CASSGLGLLRGETQYF. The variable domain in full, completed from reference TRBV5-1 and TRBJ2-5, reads KAGVTQTPRYLIKTRGQQVTLSCSPISGHRSVSWYQQTPGQGLQFLFEYFSETQRNKGNFPGRFSGRQFSNSRSEMNVSTLELGDSALYLCASSGLGLLRGETQYFGPGTRLLVL.

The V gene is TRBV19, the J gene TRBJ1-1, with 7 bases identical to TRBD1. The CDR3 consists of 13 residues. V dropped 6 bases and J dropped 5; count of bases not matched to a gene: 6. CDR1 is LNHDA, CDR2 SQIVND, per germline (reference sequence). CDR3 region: CASSVRGTTEAFF. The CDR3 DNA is TGTGCCAGTAGCGTCAGGGGGACGACTGAAGCTTTCTTT.

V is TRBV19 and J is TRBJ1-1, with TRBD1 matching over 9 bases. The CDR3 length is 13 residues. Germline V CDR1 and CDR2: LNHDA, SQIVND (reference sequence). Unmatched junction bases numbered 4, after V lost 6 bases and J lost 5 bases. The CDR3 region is CASRDRGETEAFF. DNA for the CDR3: TGTGCCAGTAGGGACAGGGGTGAGACTGAAGCTTTCTTT. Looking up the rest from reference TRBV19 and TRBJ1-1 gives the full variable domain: DGGITQSPKYLFRKEGQNVTLSCEQNLNHDAMYWYRQDPGQGLRLIYYSQIVNDFQKGDIAEGYSVSREKKESFPLTVTSAQKNPTAFYLCASRDRGETEAFFGQGTRLTVV.

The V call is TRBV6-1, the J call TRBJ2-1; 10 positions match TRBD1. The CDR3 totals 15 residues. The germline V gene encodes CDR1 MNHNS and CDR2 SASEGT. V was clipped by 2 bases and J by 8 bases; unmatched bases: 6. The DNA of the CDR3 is TGTGCCAGCAGTGAAACCGGGACAGGGGCCGATGAGCAGTTCTTC. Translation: CASSETGTGADEQFF.

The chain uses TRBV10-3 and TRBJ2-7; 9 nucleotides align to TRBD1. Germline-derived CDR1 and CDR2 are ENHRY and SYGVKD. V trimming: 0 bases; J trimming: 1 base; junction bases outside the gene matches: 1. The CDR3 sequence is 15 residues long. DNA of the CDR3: TGTGCCATCAGTGAGTCCGGGACAGGGTCCTACGAGCAGTACTTC. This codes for CAISESGTGSYEQYF.